This entry describes one TCR beta chain. Its antigen is unknown. No much larger clone exists at a distance of one base, and base qualities are not known. The meaning of the sample's treatment or condition label: oral pan-JAK inhibitor, 5-10 mg twice daily. Lesional scalp punch biopsies and peripheral blood were obtained from alopecia areata patients. PBMCs were isolated by density centrifugation and stained for CD3, CD4 and CD8, after which CD4+ and CD8+ T cells were sorted on a FACSAria. Receptor amplification or capture employed the immunoSEQ multiplex PCR assay. RNA was extracted from all samples and reverse transcribed into cDNA, which served as template for TCR sequencing. First-strand cDNA was synthesized with SuperScript III using a 2:1 mix of oligo-dT and random hexamers. A synthetic immune receptor repertoire was used to gauge amplification bias, and whatever bias remained was removed computationally. The study's processing was this. Raw reads were preprocessed to remove errors, and CDR3 was defined by IMGT conventions from the conserved cysteine to phenylalanine. Clonality was computed by normalizing Shannon entropy by log2 of the number of productive unique TCRs and subtracting the result from 1. Scalp TCRbeta sequences were cross-referenced with sorted blood CD4 and CD8 repertoires so that the CD4 or CD8 identity of scalp clones could be inferred. In its TCRdb copy, this immuneACCESS table keeps in-frame sequences only and misses some clones. Where compared with another copy, unresolved V genes explain less than half of these, and the others have no known cause. V, J and clone size reflect that table, while D and trimming were determined from the DNA. The sample data list 100,000 or so clones, and roughly three fifths of these were observed just once. The top ten hold about 15% of the sample.

V is trimmed back by 5 bases and J by 4 bases, and the junction contains 9 bases that no gene match accounts for. The CDR3 measures 17 amino acids from cysteine to phenylalanine. The read is trimmed to its CDR3 DNA, 51 bases read in frame from base 1. CDR1 and CDR2 were assigned from the germline V gene as SGHAT and FQNNGV. The data belong to a study of CD8+ T cells in alopecia areata (dated by TCRdb to 2017 to 2018). As for the study more broadly: The treated patients took part in an open-label pilot trial in which moderate-to-severe alopecia areata was treated with oral tofacitinib at 5 to 10 mg twice daily. RNA was extracted with the PAXgene miRNA kit for fixed scalp, the miRNeasy kit for PBMCs, and the RNeasy kit for mouse skin. In treated patients, disease severity was measured using the SALT score, which gives the percentage of scalp surface area affected. In both human patients and the C3H/HeJ mouse model, the study applied high-throughput TCRbeta sequencing to look at T cell clonal expansion in alopecia areata. Patients on tofacitinib were biopsied at baseline and after 4 and 24 weeks of treatment, and several of the patients also had a later scalp biopsy. Amplification of TCRbeta CDR3 regions was done by immunoSEQ multiplex PCR using 35 Vbeta forward primers and 13 Jbeta reverse primers. Scalp clonality was compared among normal scalp (n=4), patchy alopecia areata scalp (n=8), and alopecia totalis/universalis scalp (n=8). Patients received tofacitinib for 6 to 18 months and were then followed off drug for 6 months to check for delayed response and recurrence. Human TCRbeta sequencing covered scalp tissue and sorted CD4+ and CD8+ peripheral blood T cells from patchy and totalis/universalis alopecia areata patients and healthy controls.

Overall study results and their limits: Compared with mice, TCR sequences shared between patients were less clear, possibly partly because of HLA diversity across the patient population. Higher clonality and more expanded CD8+ clones were observed in lesional scalp than in normal scalp, particularly in alopecia totalis/universalis, a finding suggestive of antigenic drive. The treated cohort was small, with a single nonresponder, so links between baseline CD8+ expansion and response need larger studies. During tofacitinib treatment, many expanded lesional clones stuck around in both scalp and blood, and this persistence may partly explain why relapse happens after treatment is stopped. With tofacitinib, both scalp clonality and the number of expanded CD8+ clones among the top 100 scalp clones went down significantly. Resident alphabeta T cells in normal human skin are also sequenced, complicating scalp TCR repertoire analysis, unlike mouse skin dominated by gammadelta T cells.

This receptor was identified in a human donor with alopecia areata. This specimen was CD8+ T cells sorted from blood, taken at week 56, from a patient treated with tofacitinib. The sequence joins TRBV11-2 to TRBJ2-3, and TRBD2 aligns with 13 junction nucleotides. The sequence in DNA is TGTGCCAGCAGCCGACAGACTAGCGGGGGGCGGGCAGATACGCAGTATTTT. It encodes CASSRQTSGGRADTQYF. This CDR3, with the reference TRBV11-2 and TRBJ2-3 proteins standing in past its ends, gives the full variable domain EAGVAQSPRYKIIEKRQSVAFWCNPISGHATLYWYQQILGQGPKLLIQFQNNGVVDDSQLPKDRFSAERLKGVDSTLKIQPAKLEDSAVYLCASSRQTSGGRADTQYFGPGTRLTVL.